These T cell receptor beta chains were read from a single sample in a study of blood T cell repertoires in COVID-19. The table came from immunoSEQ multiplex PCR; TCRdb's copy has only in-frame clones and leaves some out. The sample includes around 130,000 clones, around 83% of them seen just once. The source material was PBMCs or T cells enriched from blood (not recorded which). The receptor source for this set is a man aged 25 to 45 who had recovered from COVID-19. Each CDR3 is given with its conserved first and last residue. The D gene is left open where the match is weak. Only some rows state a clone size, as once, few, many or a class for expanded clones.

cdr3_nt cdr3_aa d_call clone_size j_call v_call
TGTGCCAGCAGCTTGGGACTAGCAGTTGGCGAGCAGTACTTC CASSLGLAVGEQYF TRBD2 . TRBJ2-7 TRBV7-2
TGTGCCACCAGCCGAGCGACAGGGGGCGACGGTGAAAAACTGTTTTTT CATSRATGGDGEKLFF TRBD1 . TRBJ1-4 TRBV15
TGCAGCGTTGAAGGGAGGACTAGCGGTGGTCCCCAGTACTTC CSVEGRTSGGPQYF TRBD2 . TRBJ2-5 TRBV29-1
TGCGCCAGCAGCTTGAGTCCGGGACAAGGGGAAGCTTTCTTT CASSLSPGQGEAFF . . TRBJ1-1 TRBV5-1
TGCGCCAGCAGCCAACTAGCGGGGGGGCCGCATGAGCAGTTCTTC CASSQLAGGPHEQFF TRBD2 . TRBJ2-1 TRBV5-1
TGTGCCAGCAGCCCCCGACTAGCCAGTTACGAGCAGTACTTC CASSPRLASYEQYF TRBD2 . TRBJ2-7 TRBV9
TGTGCCAGCTCACCTTCCGACGATTGGACAGGGAGGTATGGCTACACCTTC CASSPSDDWTGRYGYTF TRBD1 . TRBJ1-2 TRBV18
TGTGCCAGCAGCCAAGCTACAGGGCTGAATTCACCCCTCCACTTT CASSQATGLNSPLHF . . TRBJ1-6 TRBV3-1/TRBV3-2
TGTGCCAGTACCGACCATGGGACAGGGGGCAATCAGCCCCAGCATTTT CASTDHGTGGNQPQHF TRBD1 . TRBJ1-5 TRBV19
TGCGCCAGCAGCTTGGGTCCTAGCGGGAACAATGAGCAGTTCTTC CASSLGPSGNNEQFF TRBD2 . TRBJ2-1 TRBV5-1
TGTGCCAGCAGTGAAGCCGCGCTAGTTTCCCACTACGAGCAGTACTTC CASSEAALVSHYEQYF . . TRBJ2-7 TRBV6-1
TGTGCCAGTAGCTACAGGGGGTTGAACACTGAAGCTTTCTTT CASSYRGLNTEAFF TRBD1 few TRBJ1-1 TRBV19
TGTGCCAGCGGTCCCGGGAGGAGGCACAATGAGCAGTTCTTC CASGPGRRHNEQFF TRBD2 once TRBJ2-1 TRBV11-2
TGTGCCAGCATAGACAGGACTAGCGGGAGCACCGGGGAGCTGTTTTTT CASIDRTSGSTGELFF TRBD2 . TRBJ2-2 TRBV27
TGCGCCAGCAGGCCTACAGGGACTGGGGCCAACGTCCTGACTTTC CASRPTGTGANVLTF . . TRBJ2-6 TRBV5-1
TGCAGTGCCAGTGGGGAGTCTAGCGGGAATCCGTACGAGCAGTACTTC CSASGESSGNPYEQYF TRBD2 . TRBJ2-7 TRBV20-1
TGTGCCAGCAGCCACGGACAGGCTAATAATTCACCCCTCCACTTT CASSHGQANNSPLHF TRBD1 . TRBJ1-6 TRBV14
TGTGCCAGCAGACAAGACAGGGGAGGCAATCAGCCCCAGCATTTT CASRQDRGGNQPQHF TRBD1 . TRBJ1-5 TRBV7-2
TGCGCCAGCAGCCAATTGCTCGGGGGGCAGGTTCGTAATGAAAAACTGTTTTTT CASSQLLGGQVRNEKLFF . . TRBJ1-4 TRBV4-1
TGTGCCAGCCGCGGTTTCGGGGGGACTAGGGGTACCGGGGAGCTGTTTTTT CASRGFGGTRGTGELFF TRBD2 once TRBJ2-2 TRBV2
TGTGCCAGCTCACCTGAGGAAGGAACTGAAGCTTTCTTT CASSPEEGTEAFF . . TRBJ1-1 TRBV18
TGTGCCAGCAGCTCTAGCGGGGGCCGTAATTATCCCTCAGATACGCAGTATTTT CASSSSGGRNYPSDTQYF TRBD2 . TRBJ2-3 TRBV7-6
TGTGCCAGCTCACCCACTTACGACAGGGGCACCGGGGAGCTGTTTTTT CASSPTYDRGTGELFF TRBD1 . TRBJ2-2 TRBV18
TGCACCAGCAGCCGCTGGAGGACTAGCTCGAATGAGCAGTTCTTC CTSSRWRTSSNEQFF . . TRBJ2-1 TRBV1